The clone carrying this T cell receptor beta chain was found a few times. Antigen: not known. Each sample yielded at least 5 micrograms of PBMC total RNA. The data were taken from a study of blood T cells in healthy people across ages. Study outcomes and limitations: In long-lived donors, naive CD4+ cell counts and diversity exceeded those of aged donors.

Alongside a J-beta primer mix, a sample-barcoded 5' primer served in a second PCR lasting about 7 to 12 cycles. MiXCR was run by TCRdb on the 5' RACE reads, yielding one entry per CDR3 protein. The data show hundreds of thousands of distinct CDR3 sequences, just under 25% seen once. Germline loops: CDR1 LGHNA, CDR2 YSLEER. The CDR3 is 17 amino acids. These data also featured in a second study, about T cells of mothers and their children. That paper states: Compared with unrelated pairs, related mother-child pairs had slightly higher, non-significant overlap.

This TCR derives from a boy younger than 18 in good health. Sequencing used blood. The V call is TRBV4-3, the J call TRBJ2-5; 8 bases agree with TRBD2. Judging by the DNA end, TRBJ2-1 fits better; the J call may be wrong. CDR3 protein: CASSQEPDRGGTYEQFF. The CDR3 region has the DNA TGCGCCAGCAGCCAAGAGCCCGACCGGGGGGGCACCTATGAGCAGTTCTTC.